Below, 31 T cell receptor beta chains from the same sample are listed, as sequenced in a study of cytomegalovirus exposure and HLA in healthy donors. Primers: 60 Vbeta forward and 13 Jbeta reverse. Data came from immunoSEQ multiplex PCR; TCRdb stores just in-frame clones and leaves some out. The sample consists of roughly 97,000 clones, around 9.6% of them appearing once. Sequencing was carried out using PBMCs. Receptor source: a man between 50 and 59 years old in good health and CMV-seropositive.

This clone was seen more than once but under ten times. The chain employs TRBV6-4 and TRBJ2-3; possibly TRBD2 for D (5 bases). CDR3 length equals 14 residues. The germline CDR1 and CDR2 sequences are MRHNA and SNTAGT. V lost 4 bases and J lost 4, with 12 bases in between. In nucleotides, the CDR3 is TGTGCCAGCAGTGTCAGACTGGAGGCAGATACGCAGTATTTT. Its translation: CASSVRLEADTQYF.

This clone was observed a few times. Here the CDR3 reads CASSVAGREETQYF. CDR3 DNA: TGTGCCAGCAGTGTAGCGGGACGGGAAGAGACCCAGTACTTC. The chain joins TRBV6-5 to TRBJ2-5; TRBD2 matches at 8 bases. CDR1 and CDR2 from the germline V gene are MNHEY and SVGAGI. The junction had 5 bases not matched to a gene; V was cut back by 5 bases and J by 3 bases. This CDR3 comprises 14 residues.

The chain joins TRBV6-5 to TRBJ2-3; D is perhaps TRBD2 (6 bases). Germline CDR1 MNHEY, CDR2 SVGAGI. V was shortened by 5 bases and J by 1 base, with 13 bases between the two germline ends. The CDR3 consists of 15 residues. Here the CDR3 DNA reads TGTGCCAGCAGTCTTAGACTAGTCGGCACAGATACGCAGTATTTT. Translation gives CASSLRLVGTDTQYF.

The chain recombines TRBV29-1 with TRBJ2-3, with TRBD2 identical over 11 bases. The CDR3 sequence is 15 residues long. V lost 6 bases, J lost 6 bases, and 11 bases stayed unmatched. Germline CDR1 and CDR2: SQVTM and ANQGSEA. The CDR3 bases are TGCAGCGTAGACCGTAGCGGGAGGGCCGTGGATACGCAGTATTTT. Protein product: CSVDRSGRAVDTQYF.

This clone was counted between two and nine times. Other nucleotide sequences in the sample specify the same CDR3. V is TRBV7-9 and J is TRBJ1-1; D is undetermined. In germline, CDR1 is SEHNR, CDR2 FQNEAQ (reference sequence). V lost 6 bases to trimming and J lost 12 bases, with 20 bases between them. The CDR3 covers 13 residues. The CDR3 bases are TGTGCCAGCAGTTACCCTGGCGGGGTGTTGACTTTCTTT. This sequence encodes CASSYPGGVLTFF.

This clone was seen a handful of times. The chain has TRBV28 and TRBJ2-5; 9 nucleotides align to TRBD2. Germline CDR1 MDHEN, CDR2 SYDVKM. V gave up 6 bases and J gave up 5 bases; unmatched junction bases: 10. There are 15 residues in the CDR3. The DNA for the CDR3 is TGTGCCAGCAGGCCCGGGCCGCTAGCGGGGGAGACCCAGTACTTC. Protein: CASRPGPLAGETQYF.

This clone was detected only a few times. The chain has TRBV29-1 and TRBJ2-7; D uncertain. The V end was cut by 6 bases, the J end by 4 bases, with 10 bases between. Per germline, CDR1 SQVTM and CDR2 ANQGSEA. The CDR3 has 11 amino acids. This CDR3 reads CSVAVEYEQYF. The CDR3 nucleotides read TGCAGCGTCGCAGTTGAATACGAGCAGTACTTC.

This chain joins TRBV7-2 and TRBJ2-2, with 9 bases lining up with TRBD2. Germline V gene lookup returns CDR1 SGHTA and CDR2 FQGNSA. The J segment lost 11 bases and the V segment lost 2 bases, leaving 9 bases of the junction unmatched. The CDR3 extends over 15 amino acids. In nucleotides, the CDR3 is TGTGCCAGCAGCTTACGCGGGAGGGGAGGGGACGAGCTGTTTTTT. Translating it yields CASSLRGRGGDELFF.

V usage is TRBV18 and J usage is TRBJ2-1, with TRBD2 identical over 11 bases. Germline CDR1 is KGHSH and CDR2 is LQKENI. The CDR3 is 16 amino acids. V was clipped by 5 bases and J by 2 bases; unmatched bases: 5. CDR3 sequence: CASSVGLAGAYNEQFF. The CDR3 DNA reads as TGTGCCAGCTCAGTCGGACTAGCGGGCGCCTACAATGAGCAGTTCTTC.

The rearrangement joins TRBV10-1 to TRBJ2-7, with 9 positions matching TRBD1. This CDR3 region has 15 residues. The V gene end was trimmed by 0 bases and the J gene end by 6 bases; junction bases not matched to a gene: 6. Germline lookup yields CDR1 WNHNN and CDR2 SYGVQD (reference sequence). The CDR3 nucleotides read TGCGCCAGCAGTGAGTCCGGGACAGGGTCTAGCGAGCAGTACTTC. Translation gives CASSESGTGSSEQYF.

The J gene is TRBJ2-1, the V gene TRBV4-2; 8 bases are a match to TRBD2. The trim removed 4 bases at V and 6 bases at J, leaving 8 bases unmatched. Germline lookup yields CDR1 LGHNA and CDR2 YNFKEQ. The CDR3 has 15 amino acids. CDR3 loop: CASSLPGLGGNEQFF. The CDR3 nucleotides read TGTGCCAGCAGCCTCCCGGGACTAGGGGGCAATGAGCAGTTCTTC.

This clone has a handful of counts. The chain has TRBV9 and TRBJ2-2; TRBD2 agrees at 10 bases. Per germline, CDR1 SGDLS and CDR2 YYNGEE. There are 15 residues in the CDR3. Trimming cost V 1 base and J 10 bases; bases outside gene matches: 7. CDR3 loop: CASSVLAGDYEELFF. Here the CDR3 DNA reads TGTGCCAGCAGCGTACTAGCGGGAGATTATGAGGAGCTGTTTTTT.

Comment on this clone: The sample has other DNA sequences that encode this CDR3 too. The CDR3 DNA reads as TGCGCCAGCAGCCCCGGGGAGCGGGAGGACCTTGAGCAGTTCTTC. Its protein is CASSPGEREDLEQFF. The chain has TRBV5-1 and TRBJ2-1; 9 bases agree with TRBD2. There are 15 residues in the CDR3. Germline V lookup: CDR1 SGHRS, CDR2 YFSETQ. Losses at the gene ends were 4 bases for V and 9 bases for J; bases not matched to a gene: 11.

V gene TRBV21-1 combines with J gene TRBJ2-1; the listed D gene, TRBD2, was not tested against the DNA. TRBV21-1 represents a pseudogene. The length of the CDR3 is 15 residues. CDR3 DNA: TGTGCCAGCACCCTCTTACGCGGATTTAGGAATGAGCAGTTCTTC. This sequence encodes CASTLLRGFRNEQFF.

V usage is TRBV10-3 and J usage is TRBJ2-5; possible D gene TRBD2, 7 bases. This CDR3 comprises 16 residues. Germline V gene lookup returns CDR1 ENHRY and CDR2 SYGVKD. Trimming removed 10 bases from V and 4 bases from J, with 25 bases in between. As DNA, the CDR3 is TGTGCCAGCCGAAGCGGGGACGGGGGGCGTGGAGAGACCCAGTACTTC. Translated, it gives CASRSGDGGRGETQYF.

This clone was found many times. The J gene is TRBJ2-7, the V gene TRBV6-5, with D maybe TRBD1 (6 bases). The CDR3 is 14 amino acids. Per the germline V gene, CDR1 is MNHEY and CDR2 is SVGAGI. V lost 6 bases, J lost 6 bases, and 18 bases lay in between. CDR3 nucleotides: TGTGCCAGCAGAAAACAGGGAGTGACGGGCGAGCAGTACTTC. This translates into CASRKQGVTGEQYF.

This sequence joins TRBV9 and TRBJ2-2, with D maybe TRBD2 (5 bases). CDR1 is SGDLS, CDR2 YYNGEE, per germline. The CDR3 extends over 15 amino acids. V was trimmed by 3 bases and J by 5 bases, leaving 14 bases between them. In DNA, the CDR3 is TGTGCCAGCAGCGCGATGGACTTGGGGACCGGGGAGCTGTTTTTT. Translation: CASSAMDLGTGELFF.

V usage is TRBV7-9 and J usage is TRBJ1-2; D remains ambiguous. The V end lost 1 base, the J end lost 8 bases, and 8 bases lay between the germline ends. Germline values: CDR1 SEHNR, CDR2 FQNEAQ (reference sequence). The CDR3 sequence is 12 residues long. CDR3 amino acids: CASSLGVGGYTF. CDR3 nucleotides: TGTGCCAGCAGCTTAGGAGTGGGCGGCTACACCTTC. The full variable domain, rest sourced from reference TRBV7-9 and TRBJ1-2, is DTGVSQNPRHKITKRGQNVTFRCDPISEHNRLYWYRQTLGQGPEFLTYFQNEAQLEKSRLLSDRFSAERPKGSFSTLEIQRTEQGDSAMYLCASSLGVGGYTFGSGTRLTVV.

This clone was seen just once. The V gene is TRBV5-1, the J gene TRBJ1-2; 7 bases agree with TRBD1. The CDR3 consists of 13 residues. J lost 8 bases, V lost 0 bases, and 4 bases had no gene match. Germline V gene data show CDR1 as SGHRS and CDR2 as YFSETQ. CDR3 in amino acids: CASSLERGHGYTF. The DNA for the CDR3 is TGCGCCAGCAGCTTGGAAAGGGGGCACGGCTACACCTTC. The whole variable domain, filled in from reference TRBV5-1 and TRBJ1-2, reads KAGVTQTPRYLIKTRGQQVTLSCSPISGHRSVSWYQQTPGQGLQFLFEYFSETQRNKGNFPGRFSGRQFSNSRSEMNVSTLELGDSALYLCASSLERGHGYTFGSGTRLTVV.

This clone was detected a few times. This sequence joins TRBV29-1 and TRBJ2-3; 13 nucleotides agree with TRBD2. Germline V gene lookup returns CDR1 SQVTM and CDR2 ANQGSEA. This CDR3 region has 18 residues. V gave up 7 bases and J gave up 7 bases; unmatched junction bases: 20. The CDR3 DNA sequence: TGCAGCGCCACCCCACCGGGACTAGCGGGGTGGGGGGGCAATACGCAGTATTTT. Translation: CSATPPGLAGWGGNTQYF.

This clone was seen a handful of times. The genes are TRBV28 and TRBJ2-7; tentatively, D is TRBD2 (6 bases). This CDR3 has 13 amino acids. V lost 5 bases and J lost 2, with 10 bases in between. The germline CDR1 and CDR2 sequences are MDHEN and SYDVKM. For the CDR3, the DNA is TGTGCCAGCAGTACCGGGGGTACCTACGAGCAGTACTTC. Translation gives CASSTGGTYEQYF.

CDR3 DNA: TGTGCCAGCAGACATTACACAGATACGCAGTATTTT. Encoded protein: CASRHYTDTQYF. The rearrangement joins TRBV7-2 to TRBJ2-3; D remains ambiguous. CDR1 and CDR2 from the germline V gene are SGHTA and FQGNSA. This CDR3 has 12 residues. Trimming took off 6 bases at V and 2 bases at J, with 6 bases between the two ends.

This clone was seen a few times. The chain employs TRBV27 and TRBJ2-5; 8 nucleotides line up with TRBD2. The J segment lost 6 bases and the V segment lost 5 bases, leaving 11 bases of the junction unmatched. The CDR3 is 15 residues long. Germline CDR1 reads MNHEY; CDR2 reads SMNVEV (reference sequence). CDR3 sequence reads: CASSLTSGGRKTQYF. CDR3 nucleotide sequence: TGTGCCAGCAGTCTTACTAGCGGCGGACGAAAGACCCAGTACTTC.

This clone was seen a handful of times. The V and J genes are TRBV7-8 and TRBJ1-4; 9 bases fit TRBD1. The germline V gene encodes CDR1 SGHVS and CDR2 FQNEAQ. V trimming: 7 bases; J trimming: 3 bases; junction bases outside the gene matches: 9. The CDR3 is made up of 16 amino acids. In nucleotides, the CDR3 is TGTGCCAGCACCCCTGGACAGGGGCTGGCTAATGAAAAACTGTTTTTT. Translating gives CASTPGQGLANEKLFF.

Regarding this clone: This sample also contains other DNA sequences that code for the same CDR3. This chain links TRBV29-1 with TRBJ1-1, with unresolved D. V gave up 4 bases and J gave up 2 bases, with 8 bases separating them. This CDR3 has 12 amino acids. The V gene's germline CDR1 is SQVTM and CDR2 ANQGSEA. DNA of the CDR3: TGCAGCGTTGCTGCGTTCAACACTGAAGCTTTCTTT. Encoded protein: CSVAAFNTEAFF. The whole variable domain, remainder taken from reference TRBV29-1 and TRBJ1-1, is SAVISQKPSRDICQRGTSLTIQCQVDSQVTMMFWYRQQPGQSLTLIATANQGSEATYESGFVIDKFPISRPNLTFSTLTVSNMSPEDSSIYLCSVAAFNTEAFFGQGTRLTVV.

The chain is built from TRBV15 and TRBJ2-5, with 12 bases aligning to TRBD2. The V and J ends lost 0 bases and 11 bases, in that order; junction bases with no gene match: 7. Germline CDR1 is LNHNV and CDR2 is YYDKDF (reference sequence). The CDR3 loop spans 15 amino acids. The CDR3: CATSRDRLAGAEQYF. CDR3 coding DNA: TGTGCCACCAGCAGAGATCGACTAGCGGGAGCAGAGCAGTACTTC. Full variable domain (remainder filled in from reference TRBV15 and TRBJ2-5): DAMVIQNPRYQVTQFGKPVTLSCSQTLNHNVMYWYQQKSSQAPKLLFHYYDKDFNNEADTPDNFQSRRPNTSFCFLDIRSPGLGDTAMYLCATSRDRLAGAEQYFGPGTRLLVL.

The rearrangement uses TRBV6-5 and TRBJ1-5, with 7 bases aligning to TRBD1. Germline V gene lookup returns CDR1 MNHEY and CDR2 SVGAGI. This CDR3 has 15 amino acids. Trimming removed 0 bases from V and 7 bases from J; junction bases left unmatched: 6. The CDR3 is CASSYSRDSAQPQHF. The DNA for the CDR3 is TGTGCCAGCAGTTACTCCCGGGACAGCGCGCAGCCCCAGCATTTT.

The V and J genes are TRBV29-1 and TRBJ2-1; possible D gene TRBD2, 5 bases. Germline assignment: CDR1 SQVTM and CDR2 ANQGSEA. Trimming removed 6 bases from V and 4 bases from J, with 16 bases in between. CDR3 size: 14 residues. CDR3 DNA sequence: TGCAGCGTCGGGATTCCTAAGGAGTACAATGAGCAGTTCTTC. Translating it yields CSVGIPKEYNEQFF.

This clone appeared a single time. CDR3 DNA sequence: TGTGCCAGCGGCCTCGGGACAACTGGGGCCAACGTCCTGACTTTC. It codes for CASGLGTTGANVLTF. This rearrangement joins TRBV13 to TRBJ2-6; TRBD1 is a possible D gene (6 bases). The CDR3 has 15 amino acids. Trimming took 8 bases from V and 2 from J, leaving 13 bases between them. Germline V gene lookup returns CDR1 PRHDT and CDR2 FYEKMQ (reference sequence).

On this clone itself: The conserved final phenylalanine or tryptophan is absent from the CDR3, which likely points to a read error. No DNA is shown, since the ends of the CDR3 on it are uncertain; the CDR3 is the one TCRdb lists. This chain links TRBV4-1 with TRBJ2-3; the table assigns TRBD1, which was not confirmed against the DNA. Germline V gives CDR1 MGHRA, CDR2 YSYEKL. With termini counted, the CDR3 has 15 amino acids. CDR3 protein: CASSQVTPFTDTKYL.

V usage is TRBV10-2 and J usage is TRBJ1-4; a possible D gene is TRBD1 (6 bases). V was pared by 5 bases and J by 12 bases, with 25 bases between. Germline V gene data show CDR1 as WSHSY and CDR2 as SAAADI. The CDR3 totals 16 residues. The CDR3 loop is CASSKVTGKGPDELFF. The CDR3 bases are TGCGCCAGCAGTAAAGTTACAGGGAAAGGGCCCGACGAACTGTTTTTT.